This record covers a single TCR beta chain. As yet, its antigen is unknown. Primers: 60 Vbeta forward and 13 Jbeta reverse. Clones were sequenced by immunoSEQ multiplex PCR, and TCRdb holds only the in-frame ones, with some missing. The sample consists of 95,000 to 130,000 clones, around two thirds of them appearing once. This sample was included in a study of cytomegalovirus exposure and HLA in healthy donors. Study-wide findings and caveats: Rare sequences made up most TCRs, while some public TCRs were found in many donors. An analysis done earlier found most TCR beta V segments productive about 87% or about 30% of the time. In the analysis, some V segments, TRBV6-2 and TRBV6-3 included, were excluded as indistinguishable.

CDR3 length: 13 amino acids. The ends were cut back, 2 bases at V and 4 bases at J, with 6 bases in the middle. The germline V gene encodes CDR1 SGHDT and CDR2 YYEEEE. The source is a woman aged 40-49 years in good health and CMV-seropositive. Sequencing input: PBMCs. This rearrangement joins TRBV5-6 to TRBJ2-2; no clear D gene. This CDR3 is CASSFTATGELFF. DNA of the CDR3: TGTGCCAGCAGCTTTACAGCCACCGGGGAGCTGTTTTTT.